Each of the 27 T cell receptor beta chains below was sequenced from the same sample in a study of radiation and T cells in renal cell carcinoma. Described time point: blood 4 weeks post-SBRT, at nephrectomy. Treatment here: 15 Gy SBRT to primary tumor, nephrectomy 4 weeks later. Profiling relied on immunoSEQ multiplex PCR, and the TCRdb table lists in-frame clones only, not all of them. The table includes around 180,000 clones, 88% detected once. Sequenced material: blood, taken from a patient whose treatment included radiotherapy and nephrectomy. Every receptor here comes from a woman aged 50 to 65 with renal cell carcinoma.

The gene calls are TRBV7-9 and TRBJ2-5; D is possibly TRBD1 (6 bases). The length of the CDR3 is 12 residues. The V end was cut by 1 base, the J end by 7 bases, with 7 bases between. Germline CDR1 SEHNR, CDR2 FQNEAQ (reference sequence). CDR3 coding DNA: TGTGCCAGCAGCTTAGGCAGGGGGACCCAGTACTTC. Protein product: CASSLGRGTQYF.

This chain joins TRBV5-1 and TRBJ2-4; D remains ambiguous. Germline values: CDR1 SGHRS, CDR2 YFSETQ. The CDR3 runs to 15 residues. Deletions cut 4 bases from V and 0 bases from J, with 11 bases between. Here the CDR3 reads CASSRRDLAKNIQYF. In DNA, the CDR3 is TGCGCCAGCAGCCGACGCGATCTAGCCAAAAACATTCAGTACTTC.

The chain couples TRBV6-5 to TRBJ2-4; D possibly corresponds to TRBD2 (5 bases). CDR3 size: 12 residues. V was trimmed by 4 bases and J by 11 bases, leaving 12 bases between them. Germline V gene data show CDR1 as MNHEY and CDR2 as SVGAGI. The CDR3 protein is CASSFGGGFQYF. CDR3 nucleotides: TGTGCCAGCAGTTTTGGCGGAGGTTTTCAGTACTTC.

The rearrangement uses TRBV19 and TRBJ2-5, with 8 bases matching TRBD1. Per the germline V gene, CDR1 is LNHDA and CDR2 is SQIVND (reference sequence). The CDR3 consists of 12 residues. V lost 9 bases, J lost 2 bases, and 2 bases stayed unmatched. The CDR3 loop reads CASGTGQETQYF. The CDR3 nucleotides read TGTGCCAGCGGGACAGGACAAGAGACCCAGTACTTC.

The chain's CDR3 is CASSLGSGGTDTQYF. CDR3 DNA sequence: TGTGCCAGCAGCCTCGGCAGCGGGGGAACAGATACGCAGTATTTT. The V and J genes are TRBV7-2 and TRBJ2-3; 8 nucleotides line up with TRBD2. Germline CDR1 is SGHTA and CDR2 is FQGNSA. The V and J ends lost 5 bases and 3 bases, in that order; junction bases with no gene match: 7. CDR3 length: 15 residues.

This chain links TRBV6-1 with TRBJ2-5; maybe TRBD2 (8 bases). V was clipped by 7 bases and J by 7 bases, with 22 bases between them. The CDR3 covers 15 residues. CDR1 is MNHNS, CDR2 SASEGT, per germline. DNA for the CDR3: TGTGCCAGCAAGGGGGCGGGGGGCTTGAAAACGACCCAGTACTTC. This gives the protein CASKGAGGLKTTQYF.

J is TRBJ1-3 and V is TRBV30; D is undetermined. There are 13 residues in the CDR3. The ends were cut back, 4 bases at V and 3 bases at J, with 10 bases in the middle. Germline lookup yields CDR1 GTSNPN and CDR2 SVGIG (reference sequence). The CDR3 here is CAWMREGGNTIYF. CDR3 bases: TGTGCCTGGATGCGAGAAGGTGGAAACACCATATATTTT.

The chain couples TRBV15 to TRBJ2-7; a weak D match, TRBD2 (5 bases). This CDR3 region has 12 residues. Trimming stripped 1 base from V and 9 bases from J, with 10 bases between. Germline V gene data show CDR1 as LNHNV and CDR2 as YYDKDF (reference sequence). The CDR3 protein is CATSRGKSGQYF. For the CDR3, the DNA is TGTGCCACCAGCAGAGGCAAGAGCGGGCAGTACTTC.

The chain has TRBV7-8 and TRBJ1-6, with D unclear. Trimming removed 1 base at V and 8 bases at J, with 6 bases between. Germline V gene data show CDR1 as SGHVS and CDR2 as FQNEAQ. This CDR3 has 13 amino acids. The CDR3 loop reads CASSLVVYSPLHF. As DNA, the CDR3 is TGTGCCAGCAGCTTAGTGGTCTATTCACCCCTCCACTTT.

The V gene is TRBV5-4, the J gene TRBJ1-1, with D possibly TRBD1 on 5 matching bases. In germline, CDR1 is SGHNT, CDR2 YYREEE (reference sequence). The CDR3 runs to 14 residues. The ends were cut back, 3 bases at V and 2 bases at J, with 11 bases in the middle. The CDR3 loop reads CASSSRDRNTEAFF. CDR3 sequence (DNA): TGTGCCAGCAGCTCCAGGGACCGAAACACTGAAGCTTTCTTT.

The chain links TRBV4-3 to TRBJ2-3; weak D call: TRBD2 (6 bases). V lost 0 bases, J lost 6 bases, and 13 bases lay in between. Germline values: CDR1 LGHNA, CDR2 YSLEER. This CDR3 is built from 15 residues. The CDR3 spells CASSQDGDLTDTQYF. The CDR3 nucleotides are TGCGCCAGCAGCCAAGATGGGGACTTAACGGATACGCAGTATTTT.

The count of this clone is one. The rearrangement joins TRBV5-6 to TRBJ2-1; D tentatively reads TRBD1 or TRBD2 (5 bases each). V lost 4 bases and J lost 3, with 11 bases in between. The CDR3 contains 14 residues. Germline values: CDR1 SGHDT, CDR2 YYEEEE. CDR3 in amino acids: CASSRRGGYNEQFF. CDR3 DNA sequence: TGTGCCAGCAGCCGACGGGGCGGCTACAATGAGCAGTTCTTC.

This sequence joins TRBV12-5 and TRBJ2-2; 8 positions match TRBD1. The trim removed 5 bases at V and 7 bases at J, leaving 3 bases unmatched. The CDR3 consists of 13 residues. The germline V gene has CDR1 LGHNT and CDR2 FRNRAP. CDR3 sequence (DNA): TGTGCTAGTGGTGGACAGGGTAACGGGGAGCTGTTTTTT. This encodes CASGGQGNGELFF.

V is TRBV6-4 and J is TRBJ2-3; TRBD2 agrees at 13 bases. The germline V gene has CDR1 MRHNA and CDR2 SNTAGT. This CDR3 comprises 15 residues. The trim removed 4 bases at V and 8 bases at J, leaving 6 bases unmatched. CDR3 region: CASSGLAGGQGTQYF. The DNA for the CDR3 is TGTGCCAGCAGTGGACTAGCGGGGGGCCAAGGTACGCAGTATTTT.

The chain employs TRBV7-2 and TRBJ2-1, with D possibly being TRBD2 (5 bases). V shed 4 bases and J shed 6 bases, with 16 bases lying between them. CDR1 is SGHTA and CDR2 is FQGNSA in the germline V gene. CDR3 length equals 15 residues. The CDR3 coding sequence is TGTGCCAGCAGCTACCGGAGGACGGAACGCAATGAGCAGTTCTTC. This gives the protein CASSYRRTERNEQFF.

This clone has a single count. This chain joins TRBV7-8 and TRBJ1-5; D is perhaps TRBD1 (5 bases). V was clipped by 4 bases and J by 0 bases, with 16 bases between them. CDR3 size: 17 residues. Germline assignment: CDR1 SGHVS and CDR2 FQNEAQ. The CDR3: CASSSGGVIISNQPQHF. The CDR3 nucleotides read TGTGCCAGCAGCTCTGGGGGGGTCATCATTAGCAATCAGCCCCAGCATTTT.

This chain links TRBV29-1 with TRBJ1-1; 9 nucleotides agree with TRBD1. The germline CDR1 and CDR2 sequences are SQVTM and ANQGSEA. The CDR3 is made up of 15 amino acids. The J segment lost 0 bases and the V segment lost 5 bases, leaving 7 bases of the junction unmatched. The CDR3 is CSVPVTGGMNTEAFF. As DNA, the CDR3 is TGCAGCGTTCCGGTAACAGGGGGCATGAACACTGAAGCTTTCTTT.

This CDR3 is CASSLTGIATNEKLFF. The CDR3 coding sequence is TGTGCCAGCAGCTTAACAGGGATAGCAACTAATGAAAAACTGTTTTTT. The chain couples TRBV11-1 to TRBJ1-4, with D perhaps matching TRBD1 (6 bases). Germline values: CDR1 SGHAT, CDR2 FQDESV (reference sequence). CDR3 length: 16 residues. V was shortened by 2 bases and J by 0 bases, with 10 bases between the two germline ends.

The chain recombines TRBV5-8 with TRBJ2-3; 8 bases are shared with TRBD1. Per the germline V gene, CDR1 is SGHTS and CDR2 is YDEGEE. The ends lost 5 bases at V and 1 base at J; junction bases unmatched: 9. CDR3 size: 16 residues. CDR3 DNA sequence: TGTGCCAGCAGATACGCCCCGGGACAGGGCACAGATACGCAGTATTTT. It yields the protein CASRYAPGQGTDTQYF.

The CDR3 loop reads CASSPTGGETQYF. DNA of the CDR3: TGTGCCAGCAGCCCGACAGGGGGCGAGACCCAGTACTTC. The rearrangement joins TRBV5-4 to TRBJ2-5; 10 nucleotides line up with TRBD1. The CDR3 is 13 amino acids. CDR1 is SGHNT and CDR2 is YYREEE in the germline V gene (reference sequence). Trimming removed 4 bases from V and 5 bases from J; junction bases left unmatched: 2.

The table lists this clone with many counts. The chain is built from TRBV7-9 and TRBJ1-2; D call uncertain. Trimming shortened V by 4 bases and J by 8 bases, and 8 bases separated the two germline ends. Per germline, CDR1 SEHNR and CDR2 FQNEAQ (reference sequence). The CDR3 consists of 11 residues. CDR3 loop: CASSSDPGYTF. CDR3 DNA sequence: TGTGCCAGCAGCTCGGATCCGGGCTACACCTTC.

The V gene is TRBV5-6, the J gene TRBJ2-3, with D hard to call. This CDR3 comprises 15 residues. V was trimmed by 2 bases and J by 0 bases, leaving 10 bases between them. Germline V CDR1 and CDR2: SGHDT, YYEEEE. As DNA, the CDR3 is TGTGCCAGCAGCTTTATTGCAGGCAGCACAGATACGCAGTATTTT. It encodes CASSFIAGSTDTQYF.

This chain joins TRBV4-1 and TRBJ1-2, with D perhaps TRBD1 (6 bases). In germline, CDR1 is MGHRA, CDR2 YSYEKL. Trimming stripped 0 bases from V and 4 bases from J, with 18 bases between. CDR3 length: 17 residues. The CDR3 loop is CASSQDDQDSGAYGYTF. The CDR3 DNA is TGCGCCAGCAGCCAAGATGATCAAGACTCAGGGGCCTATGGCTACACCTTC.

The rearrangement links TRBV6-6 to TRBJ2-7; 7 bases align to TRBD2. With V trimmed by 8 bases and J by 2 bases, 3 bases remained unmatched. This CDR3 is built from 12 residues. Germline V lookup: CDR1 MNHNY, CDR2 SVGAGI (reference sequence). The CDR3 DNA follows: TGTGCCAGCGGGGGGGTTACCTACGAGCAGTACTTC. Translating gives CASGGVTYEQYF.

The gene calls are TRBV14 and TRBJ1-1; D gene ambiguous. Trimming took off 0 bases at V and 0 bases at J, with 14 bases between the two ends. The CDR3 is 17 amino acids. Germline V gives CDR1 SGHDN, CDR2 FVKESK. CDR3 bases: TGTGCCAGCAGCCAAGATGATGGGGTCGGTATGAACACTGAAGCTTTCTTT. Protein: CASSQDDGVGMNTEAFF.

This chain uses TRBV7-2 with TRBJ2-1; 8 bases line up with TRBD1. This CDR3 is 14 amino acids long. The trim removed 3 bases at V and 7 bases at J, leaving 5 bases unmatched. Looked up from germline, CDR1 is SGHTA and CDR2 is FQGNSA. The CDR3 is CASSFRGRGNEQFF. The DNA of the CDR3 is TGTGCCAGCAGCTTCAGGGGGCGCGGAAATGAGCAGTTCTTC. Filled out from reference TRBV7-2 and TRBJ2-1, the complete variable domain reads GAGVSQSPSNKVTEKGKDVELRCDPISGHTALYWYRQSLGQGLEFLIYFQGNSAPDKSGLPSDRFSAERTGGSVSTLTIQRTQQEDSAVYLCASSFRGRGNEQFFGPGTRLTVL.

The chain carries TRBV6-5 and TRBJ1-2; 7 bases are shared with TRBD1. CDR3 length: 15 residues. CDR1 and CDR2 from the germline V gene are MNHEY and SVGAGI. The V segment lost 6 bases and the J segment 7 bases; nucleotides outside the gene matches: 14. The CDR3 region has the DNA TGTGCCAGCAGGAGCCTTCGGGAGACAGGGTCTGGCTACACCTTC. Its protein is CASRSLRETGSGYTF.